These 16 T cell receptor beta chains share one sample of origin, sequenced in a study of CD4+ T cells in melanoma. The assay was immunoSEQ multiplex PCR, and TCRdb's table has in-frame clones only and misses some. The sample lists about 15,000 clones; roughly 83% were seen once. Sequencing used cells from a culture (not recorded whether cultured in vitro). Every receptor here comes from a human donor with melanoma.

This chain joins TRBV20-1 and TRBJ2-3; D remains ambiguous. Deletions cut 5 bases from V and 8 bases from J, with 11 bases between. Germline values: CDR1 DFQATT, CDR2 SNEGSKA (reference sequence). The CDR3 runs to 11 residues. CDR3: CSASAGGTQYF. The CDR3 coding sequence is TGCAGTGCTTCAGCAGGCGGTACGCAGTATTTT.

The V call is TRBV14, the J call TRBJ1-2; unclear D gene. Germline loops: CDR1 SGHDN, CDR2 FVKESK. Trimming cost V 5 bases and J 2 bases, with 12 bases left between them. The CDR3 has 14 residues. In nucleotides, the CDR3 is TGTGCCAGCAGCTCTTTCCGCACAAACTATGGCTACACCTTC. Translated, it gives CASSSFRTNYGYTF.

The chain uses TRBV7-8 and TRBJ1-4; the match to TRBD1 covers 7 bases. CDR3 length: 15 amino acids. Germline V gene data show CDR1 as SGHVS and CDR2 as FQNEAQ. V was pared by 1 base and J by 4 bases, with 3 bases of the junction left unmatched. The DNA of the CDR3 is TGTGCCAGCAGCTTAGGCGGGACAGTTAATGAAAAACTGTTTTTT. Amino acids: CASSLGGTVNEKLFF.

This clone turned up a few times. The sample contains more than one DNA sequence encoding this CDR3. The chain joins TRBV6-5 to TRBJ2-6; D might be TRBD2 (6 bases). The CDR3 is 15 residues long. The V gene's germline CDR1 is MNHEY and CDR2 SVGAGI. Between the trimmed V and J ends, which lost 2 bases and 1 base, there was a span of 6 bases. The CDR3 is CASSYAGSGANVLTF. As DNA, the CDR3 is TGTGCCAGCAGTTACGCGGGATCTGGGGCCAACGTCCTGACTTTC.

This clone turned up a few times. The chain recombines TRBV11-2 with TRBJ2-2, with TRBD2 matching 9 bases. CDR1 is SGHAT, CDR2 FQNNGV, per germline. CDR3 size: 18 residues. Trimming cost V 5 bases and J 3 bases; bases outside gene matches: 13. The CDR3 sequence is CASSNGGLAGEYTGELFF. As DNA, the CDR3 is TGTGCCAGCAGCAACGGGGGATTAGCGGGGGAATACACCGGGGAGCTGTTTTTT.

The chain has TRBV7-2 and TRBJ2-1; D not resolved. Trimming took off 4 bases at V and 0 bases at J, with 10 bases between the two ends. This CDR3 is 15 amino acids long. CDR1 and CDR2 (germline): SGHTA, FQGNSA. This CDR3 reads CASSSGGTSYNEQFF. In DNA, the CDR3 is TGTGCCAGCAGCTCAGGCGGAACCTCCTACAATGAGCAGTTCTTC.

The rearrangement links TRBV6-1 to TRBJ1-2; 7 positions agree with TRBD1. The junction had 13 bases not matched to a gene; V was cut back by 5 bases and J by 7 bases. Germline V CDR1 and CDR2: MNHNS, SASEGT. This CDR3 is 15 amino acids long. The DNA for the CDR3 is TGTGCCAGCAGTATCAAGCAGAGACAGGGAGGTGGCTACACCTTC. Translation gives CASSIKQRQGGGYTF.

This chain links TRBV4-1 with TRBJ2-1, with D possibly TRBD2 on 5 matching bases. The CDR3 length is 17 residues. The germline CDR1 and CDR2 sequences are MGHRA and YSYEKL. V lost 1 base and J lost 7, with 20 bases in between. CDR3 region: CASSQGGVYLTSNEQFF. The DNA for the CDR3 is TGCGCCAGCAGCCAAGGGGGAGTTTACCTCACTTCGAATGAGCAGTTCTTC.

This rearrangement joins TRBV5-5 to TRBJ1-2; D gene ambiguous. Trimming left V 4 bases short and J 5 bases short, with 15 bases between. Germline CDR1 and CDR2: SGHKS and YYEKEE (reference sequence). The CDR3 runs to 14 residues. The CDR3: CASSPEWSGYGYTF. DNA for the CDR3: TGTGCCAGCAGCCCCGAGTGGTCTGGGTATGGCTACACCTTC.

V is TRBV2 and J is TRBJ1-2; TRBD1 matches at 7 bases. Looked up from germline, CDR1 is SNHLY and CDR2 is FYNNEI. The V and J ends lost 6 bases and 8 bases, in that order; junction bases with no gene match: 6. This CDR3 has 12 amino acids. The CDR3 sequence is CASRNDRVGYTF. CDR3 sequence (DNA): TGTGCCAGCAGAAACGACAGGGTAGGCTACACCTTC.

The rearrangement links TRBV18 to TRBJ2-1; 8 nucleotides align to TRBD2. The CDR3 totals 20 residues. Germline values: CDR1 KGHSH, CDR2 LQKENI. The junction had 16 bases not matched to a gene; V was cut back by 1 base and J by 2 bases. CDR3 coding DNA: TGTGCCAGCTCACCACTCGTTTCCCGGTGGACTAGCTCCCCCTACAATGAGCAGTTCTTC. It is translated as CASSPLVSRWTSSPYNEQFF.

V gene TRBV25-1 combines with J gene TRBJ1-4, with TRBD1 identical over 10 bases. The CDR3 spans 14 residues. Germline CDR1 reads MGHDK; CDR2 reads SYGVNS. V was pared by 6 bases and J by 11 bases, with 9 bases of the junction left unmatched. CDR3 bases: TGTGCCAGCAGGGAACCGGGACAGGGGAGGAAACTGTTTTTT. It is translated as CASREPGQGRKLFF. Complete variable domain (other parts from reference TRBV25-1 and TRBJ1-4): EADIYQTPRYLVIGTGKKITLECSQTMGHDKMYWYQQDPGMELHLIHYSYGVNSTEKGDLSSESTVSRIRTEHFPLTLESARPSHTSQYLCASREPGQGRKLFFGSGTQLSVL.

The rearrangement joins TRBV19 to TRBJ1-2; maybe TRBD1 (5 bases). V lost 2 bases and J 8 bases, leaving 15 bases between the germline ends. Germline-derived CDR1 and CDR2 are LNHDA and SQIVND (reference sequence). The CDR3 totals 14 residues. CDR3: CASSIPERGGGYTF. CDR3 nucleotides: TGTGCCAGTAGTATACCCGAAAGGGGTGGCGGCTACACCTTC.

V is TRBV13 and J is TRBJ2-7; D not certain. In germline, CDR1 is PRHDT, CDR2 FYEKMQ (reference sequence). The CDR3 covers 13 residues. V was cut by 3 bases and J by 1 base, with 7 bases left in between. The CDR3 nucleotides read TGTGCCAGCAGCTTTAGAAGGTCCTACGAGCAGTACTTC. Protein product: CASSFRRSYEQYF.

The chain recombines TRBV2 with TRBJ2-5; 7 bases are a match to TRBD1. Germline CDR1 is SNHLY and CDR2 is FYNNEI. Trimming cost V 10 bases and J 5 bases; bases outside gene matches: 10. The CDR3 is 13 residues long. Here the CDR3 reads CATNLQGYETQYF. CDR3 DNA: TGTGCCACGAACCTACAGGGGTACGAGACCCAGTACTTC.

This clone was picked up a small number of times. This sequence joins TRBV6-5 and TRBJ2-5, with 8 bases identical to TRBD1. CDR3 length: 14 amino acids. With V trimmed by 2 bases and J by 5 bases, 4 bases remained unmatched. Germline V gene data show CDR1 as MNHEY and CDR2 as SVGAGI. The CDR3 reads CASSYMTGAETQYF. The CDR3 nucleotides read TGTGCCAGCAGTTACATGACAGGGGCGGAGACCCAGTACTTC.